The 19 T cell receptor beta chains presented below share a single source sample, sequenced in a study of T cell responses to AZD1222 COVID-19 vaccine. TCRdb's copy holds only in-frame clones and misses some; the assay was immunoSEQ multiplex PCR. The sample contains about 150,000 clones, under 95% of which appear only once. The source was peripheral blood, collected on day 0 of MenACWY control vaccination. These receptors came from an adult in good health.

This clone was seen more than once but under ten times. The chain combines TRBV27 with TRBJ1-2; maybe TRBD1 (5 bases). This CDR3 is 12 amino acids long. Germline CDR1 and CDR2: MNHEY and SMNVEV (reference sequence). Between the trimmed V and J ends, which lost 7 bases and 7 bases, there was a span of 13 bases. Here the CDR3 reads CASTSGLRGYTF. CDR3 coding DNA: TGTGCCAGCACCTCGGGACTCCGTGGCTACACCTTC.

V gene TRBV6-1 combines with J gene TRBJ1-1; no clear D gene. The CDR3 loop spans 16 amino acids. Trimming removed 4 bases at V and 1 base at J, with 16 bases between. Looked up from germline, CDR1 is MNHNS and CDR2 is SASEGT. CDR3 in DNA: TGTGCCAGCAGTGTTTGGGCCGGCTCCGGGAACACTGAAGCTTTCTTT. Its protein product is CASSVWAGSGNTEAFF.

This clone occurred once. The gene calls are TRBV19 and TRBJ1-4, with D hard to call. Germline V gene sequence: CDR1 LNHDA, CDR2 SQIVND (reference sequence). V lost 3 bases, J lost 4 bases, and 6 bases lay in between. The length of the CDR3 is 13 residues. The CDR3 region is CASSILINEKLFF. CDR3 bases: TGTGCCAGTAGTATTCTCATTAATGAAAAACTGTTTTTT. The whole variable domain, remainder taken from reference TRBV19 and TRBJ1-4, is DGGITQSPKYLFRKEGQNVTLSCEQNLNHDAMYWYRQDPGQGLRLIYYSQIVNDFQKGDIAEGYSVSREKKESFPLTVTSAQKNPTAFYLCASSILINEKLFFGSGTQLSVL.

CDR3 sequence: CASSNFLTGTGNCHIGFF. The CDR3 DNA follows: TGTGCCAGCAGCAACTTCCTTACCGGGACAGGAAATTGTCATATAGGGTTTTTT. V gene TRBV21-1 combines with J gene TRBJ1-4; the D call TRBD1 from the table was never checked on the DNA. TRBV21-1 is a listed pseudogene. The CDR3 runs 18 residues.

The rearrangement links TRBV5-1 to TRBJ2-1; no clear D. Germline loops: CDR1 SGHRS, CDR2 YFSETQ. The CDR3 extends over 13 amino acids. The V end was cut by 4 bases, the J end by 6 bases, with 11 bases between. The CDR3 DNA follows: TGCGCCAGCAGCCCCTCCCTGGTCAATGAGCAGTTCTTC. This gives the protein CASSPSLVNEQFF.

The chain employs TRBV19 and TRBJ1-4; 10 nucleotides align to TRBD1. After removal of 6 bases from V and 0 bases from J, the junction contained 7 bases not matched to a gene. Germline V CDR1 and CDR2: LNHDA, SQIVND (reference sequence). CDR3 size: 17 residues. CDR3 protein: CASRDLGQGATNEKLFF. In nucleotides, the CDR3 is TGTGCCAGTAGGGACCTCGGACAGGGGGCAACTAATGAAAAACTGTTTTTT. The full variable domain, with the rest looked up from reference TRBV19 and TRBJ1-4, is DGGITQSPKYLFRKEGQNVTLSCEQNLNHDAMYWYRQDPGQGLRLIYYSQIVNDFQKGDIAEGYSVSREKKESFPLTVTSAQKNPTAFYLCASRDLGQGATNEKLFFGSGTQLSVL.

This chain uses TRBV5-1 with TRBJ2-3; no clear D gene. The V gene's germline CDR1 is SGHRS and CDR2 YFSETQ. The germline V and J ends were trimmed by 2 bases and 0 bases, with 13 bases remaining between them. This CDR3 is built from 16 residues. CDR3 coding DNA: TGCGCCAGCAGCTTAAGGGAAGTGGGAAGCACAGATACGCAGTATTTT. This codes for CASSLREVGSTDTQYF.

This sequence joins TRBV28 and TRBJ2-7; perhaps TRBD1 as D (6 bases). The V and J ends lost 2 bases and 6 bases respectively, with 11 bases between them. Germline V lookup: CDR1 MDHEN, CDR2 SYDVKM. The CDR3 is 13 amino acids. CDR3 coding DNA: TGTGCCAGCAGTTTACGACAGGTCCGCGAGCAGTACTTC. This translates into CASSLRQVREQYF. The full variable domain, with the rest looked up from reference TRBV28 and TRBJ2-7, is DVKVTQSSRYLVKRTGEKVFLECVQDMDHENMFWYRQDPGLGLRLIYFSYDVKMKEKGDIPEGYSVSREKKERFSLILESASTNQTSMYLCASSLRQVREQYFGPGTRLTVT.

CDR3 in amino acids: CASSRLPRSFRATTISYNSPLHF. The CDR3 DNA is TGCGCCAGCAGCCGACTTCCACGCTCATTTAGGGCGACGACCATCTCCTATAATTCACCCCTCCACTTT. The genes are TRBV5-1 and TRBJ1-6, with unresolved D. The germline V gene encodes CDR1 SGHRS and CDR2 YFSETQ. There are 23 residues in the CDR3. Trimming cost V 4 bases and J 0 bases, with 32 bases left between them.

The chain uses TRBV15 and TRBJ1-2; 10 bases agree with TRBD1. Germline-derived CDR1 and CDR2 are LNHNV and YYDKDF (reference sequence). CDR3 size: 19 residues. V dropped 5 bases and J dropped 4; count of bases not matched to a gene: 19. The DNA for the CDR3 is TGTGCCACCAGCGGAAAGACCGGGACAGGGGATAATCTCAGCTATGGCTACACCTTC. It is translated as CATSGKTGTGDNLSYGYTF.

V usage is TRBV19 and J usage is TRBJ2-3; 7 nucleotides match TRBD1. Germline values: CDR1 LNHDA, CDR2 SQIVND (reference sequence). V shed 1 base, J shed 10 bases, and the junction held 14 bases outside the gene matches. CDR3 length equals 16 residues. In DNA form, the CDR3 reads TGTGCCAGTAGTATAGCTCCGGGACAGCGATTAGGAGCGCAGTATTTT. Translated: CASSIAPGQRLGAQYF.

The rearrangement links TRBV6-5 to TRBJ1-3; unclear D gene. The CDR3 spans 15 residues. CDR1 and CDR2 (germline): MNHEY, SVGAGI. Trimming removed 5 bases from V and 0 bases from J, with 11 bases in between. CDR3 DNA: TGTGCCAGCAGTCTCACAGCTATCTCTGGAAACACCATATATTTT. This translates into CASSLTAISGNTIYF.

This clone was observed a handful of times. This chain uses TRBV21-1 with TRBJ2-7; the D call of TRBD1 is as the table states it, not checked on the DNA. TRBV21-1 is an annotated pseudogene. The CDR3 runs 19 residues. The CDR3 region has the DNA TGTGCCAGCAGCCAAGGGGGCCCACGTTCGACAAAGAGCTCCTACGAGCAGTACTTC. It codes for CASSQGGPRSTKSSYEQYF.

The CDR3: CASSLESSGFGNTIYF. The CDR3 DNA follows: TGTGCCAGCAGTTTGGAGAGCTCAGGGTTTGGAAACACCATATATTTT. This chain links TRBV6-5 with TRBJ1-3; D possibly corresponds to TRBD1 (5 bases). CDR1 is MNHEY, CDR2 SVGAGI, per germline. V lost 4 bases, J lost 3 bases, and 16 bases lay in between. The CDR3 runs to 16 residues.

The CDR3: CAWSPQGRGNTIYF. The CDR3 DNA reads as TGTGCCTGGAGTCCACAGGGGAGAGGAAACACCATATATTTT. This sequence joins TRBV30 and TRBJ1-3, with 7 bases fitting TRBD1. The germline gives CDR1 GTSNPN, CDR2 SVGIG (reference sequence). CDR3 size: 14 residues. V lost 2 bases, J lost 4 bases, and 5 bases stayed unmatched.

This chain joins TRBV12-5 and TRBJ2-2, with 7 bases that match TRBD1. V lost 1 base and J lost 7; bases outside the gene matches: 12. The CDR3 is 17 residues long. Per the germline V gene, CDR1 is LGHNT and CDR2 is FRNRAP. The CDR3 reads CASGLAATGTQVGELFF. The CDR3 DNA follows: TGTGCTAGTGGTTTGGCCGCGACAGGGACCCAGGTCGGGGAGCTGTTTTTT.

This chain links TRBV2 with TRBJ1-2, with TRBD1 matching over 9 bases. This CDR3 has 13 residues. Germline CDR1 SNHLY, CDR2 FYNNEI. With 9 bases clipped from V and 6 bases from J, the junction kept 8 bases outside the gene matches. The CDR3 loop reads CASKGGTGNGYTF. In nucleotides, the CDR3 is TGTGCCAGTAAAGGGGGGACAGGGAATGGCTACACCTTC.

V gene TRBV27 combines with J gene TRBJ2-7, with 7 bases lining up with TRBD1. The CDR3 totals 12 residues. With 8 bases clipped from V and 5 bases from J, the junction kept 6 bases outside the gene matches. CDR1 MNHEY and CDR2 SMNVEV come from the germline V gene (reference sequence). The CDR3 coding sequence is TGTGCCAGCGGGACAGCACCGGACGAGCAGTACTTC. It codes for CASGTAPDEQYF.

The chain carries TRBV18 and TRBJ1-5; D is uncertain. The CDR3 runs to 16 residues. Trimming removed 5 bases from V and 0 bases from J, with 14 bases in between. In germline, CDR1 is KGHSH, CDR2 LQKENI. The CDR3 here is CASSSRTGVSNQPQHF. In DNA, the CDR3 is TGTGCCAGCTCATCTCGGACTGGCGTTAGCAATCAGCCCCAGCATTTT. Together with reference TRBV18 and TRBJ1-5, the CDR3 gives the full variable domain: NAGVMQNPRHLVRRRGQEARLRCSPMKGHSHVYWYRQLPEEGLKFMVYLQKENIIDESGMPKERFSAEFPKEGPSILRIQQVVRGDSAAYFCASSSRTGVSNQPQHFGDGTRLSIL.